These T cell receptor beta chains were read from a single sample in a study of OX40 agonist ivuxolimab in advanced cancers. Libraries were prepared by immunoSEQ multiplex PCR; TCRdb keeps only in-frame clonotypes and omits some of them. The repertoire holds roughly 99,000 clones, with approximately 90% as singletons. The sequenced sample was CD4+ or CD8+ T cells sorted from blood, obtained in a trial of the OX40 agonist ivuxolimab. Receptors were obtained from an adult with an advanced solid tumor such as melanoma, head and neck, liver or kidney cancer. Both conserved end residues are trimmed from each CDR3. Part of the rows lack a size; the others show once, few, many or a class for expanded clones.

CDR3aa: ASSLLGTSSYNEQF; len: 14; abundance: few; j_gene: TRBJ2-1; v_gene: TRBV28
CDR3aa: ASSATGTSGFVGSYNEQF; len: 18; abundance: -; j_gene: TRBJ2-1; v_gene: TRBV9
CDR3aa: ASSLESGELF; len: 10; abundance: -; j_gene: TRBJ2-2; v_gene: TRBV5-1
CDR3aa: AIKAGANTGELF; len: 12; abundance: -; j_gene: TRBJ2-2; v_gene: TRBV10-3
CDR3aa: ASSSPGGSYGYT; len: 12; abundance: once; j_gene: TRBJ1-2; v_gene: TRBV28
CDR3aa: ASSEETWANEQF; len: 12; abundance: few; j_gene: TRBJ2-1; v_gene: TRBV10-1
CDR3aa: ASSPKIRNTEAF; len: 12; abundance: -; j_gene: TRBJ1-1; v_gene: TRBV6-5
CDR3aa: AISESRQGGNTEAF; len: 14; abundance: -; j_gene: TRBJ1-1; v_gene: TRBV10-3
CDR3aa: ASSPLQGYGANVLT; len: 14; abundance: -; j_gene: TRBJ2-6; v_gene: TRBV5-1
CDR3aa: ASIVRLNTEAF; len: 11; abundance: -; j_gene: TRBJ1-1; v_gene: TRBV28
CDR3aa: ASSSETSGGYT; len: 11; abundance: -; j_gene: TRBJ1-2; v_gene: TRBV7-9
CDR3aa: ASSVSGGRAHEQY; len: 13; abundance: -; j_gene: -; v_gene: TRBV9
CDR3aa: ASGLAEGANVLT; len: 12; abundance: -; j_gene: TRBJ2-6; v_gene: TRBV12-5
CDR3aa: ASSLKGKRTDTQY; len: 13; abundance: -; j_gene: TRBJ2-3; v_gene: TRBV5-6
CDR3aa: AWSVQGTGLSEAF; len: 13; abundance: -; j_gene: TRBJ1-1; v_gene: TRBV30
CDR3aa: ASSSLGGQLNQPQH; len: 14; abundance: once; j_gene: TRBJ1-5; v_gene: TRBV6-5
CDR3aa: ARSWGQFLSYFNTEAF; len: 16; abundance: -; j_gene: TRBJ1-1; v_gene: TRBV5-3
CDR3aa: ASSLEGAGTGANVLT; len: 15; abundance: -; j_gene: TRBJ2-6; v_gene: TRBV7-3
CDR3aa: ASSSAGTGVGETQY; len: 14; abundance: -; j_gene: TRBJ2-5; v_gene: TRBV7-3
CDR3aa: ASTPISGANVLT; len: 12; abundance: -; j_gene: TRBJ2-6; v_gene: TRBV19
CDR3aa: ASRGTGRDTQY; len: 11; abundance: -; j_gene: TRBJ2-3; v_gene: TRBV28
CDR3aa: ASTPGVRTEAF; len: 11; abundance: -; j_gene: TRBJ1-1; v_gene: TRBV6-5
CDR3aa: ASSQGRNTEAF; len: 11; abundance: -; j_gene: TRBJ1-1; v_gene: TRBV4-3
CDR3aa: ASSPGRGLDYGYT; len: 13; abundance: -; j_gene: TRBJ1-2; v_gene: TRBV5-4
CDR3aa: ASSTGQGGIETQY; len: 13; abundance: -; j_gene: TRBJ2-5; v_gene: TRBV28
CDR3aa: ASSQDLGNYEQY; len: 12; abundance: -; j_gene: TRBJ2-7; v_gene: TRBV4-3
CDR3aa: ASSFGQTGNTIY; len: 12; abundance: -; j_gene: TRBJ1-3; v_gene: TRBV5-1
CDR3aa: ASSEGEVSNQPQH; len: 13; abundance: once; j_gene: TRBJ1-5; v_gene: TRBV5-1
CDR3aa: ASSLGREQF; len: 9; abundance: -; j_gene: TRBJ2-1; v_gene: TRBV5-4
CDR3aa: ASSPREGYEQY; len: 11; abundance: -; j_gene: TRBJ2-7; v_gene: TRBV7-9
CDR3aa: ASSPPGTAYNEQF; len: 13; abundance: -; j_gene: TRBJ2-1; v_gene: TRBV7-2
CDR3aa: SVEGWATNTEAF; len: 12; abundance: -; j_gene: TRBJ1-1; v_gene: TRBV29-1
CDR3aa: ASSIDSRVQY; len: 10; abundance: once; j_gene: TRBJ2-7; v_gene: TRBV19
CDR3aa: ASNRDFYEQY; len: 10; abundance: -; j_gene: TRBJ2-7; v_gene: TRBV6-1
CDR3aa: ASSLTGGLQETQY; len: 13; abundance: -; j_gene: TRBJ2-5; v_gene: TRBV5-1
CDR3aa: ASQAGVRYNEQF; len: 12; abundance: -; j_gene: TRBJ2-1; v_gene: TRBV19
CDR3aa: ASSDRTARGYNEQY; len: 14; abundance: -; j_gene: TRBJ2-7; v_gene: TRBV6-1